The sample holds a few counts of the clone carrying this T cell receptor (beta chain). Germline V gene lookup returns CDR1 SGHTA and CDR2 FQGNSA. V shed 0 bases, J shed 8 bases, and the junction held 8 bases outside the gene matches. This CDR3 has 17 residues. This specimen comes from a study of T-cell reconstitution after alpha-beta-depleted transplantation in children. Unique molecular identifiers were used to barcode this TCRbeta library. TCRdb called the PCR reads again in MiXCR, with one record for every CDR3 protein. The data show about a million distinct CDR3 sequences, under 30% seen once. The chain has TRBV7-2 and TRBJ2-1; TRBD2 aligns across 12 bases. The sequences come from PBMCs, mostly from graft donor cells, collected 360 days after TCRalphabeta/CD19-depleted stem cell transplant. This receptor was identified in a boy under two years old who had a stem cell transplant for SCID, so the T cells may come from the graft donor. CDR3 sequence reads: CASSLALAGGRRDEQFF. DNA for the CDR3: TGTGCCAGCAGCTTAGCCCTAGCGGGGGGGCGGAGGGATGAGCAGTTCTTC. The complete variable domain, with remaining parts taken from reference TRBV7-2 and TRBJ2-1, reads GAGVSQSPSNKVTEKGKDVELRCDPISGHTALYWYRQSLGQGLEFLIYFQGNSAPDKSGLPSDRFSAERTGGSVSTLTIQRTQQEDSAVYLCASSLALAGGRRDEQFFGPGTRLTVL.